The clone carrying this T cell receptor beta chain has a handful of counts. The target antigen is unknown. These data originate in a study of response to subunit inactivated influenza vaccine. Findings and caveats of the study: Authors suggested that a seasonal influenza vaccination recruits few new T cells each time.

J was trimmed by 10 bases and V by 5 bases; bases with no gene match: 10. Looked up from germline, CDR1 is SEHNR and CDR2 is FQNEAQ (reference sequence). This CDR3 comprises 15 residues. TCRdb passed the RT-PCR reads through MiXCR, listing each CDR3 protein once. This sample carries a few hundred thousand distinct CDR3 sequences, approximately 11% of them seen once, and the ten largest clones take less than 15%. This specimen consisted of PBMCs from blood, obtained roughly 46 days after vaccination. The rearrangement joins TRBV7-9 to TRBJ1-6, with TRBD1 matching 8 bases. The receptor's source is a man aged 50-60 years who received an inactivated influenza vaccine. The CDR3 nucleotides read TGTGCCAGCAGCATGGGACAGGTTAGAGGATCACCCCTCCACTTT. It is translated as CASSMGQVRGSPLHF.